A selection of T cell receptor beta chains follows, all from one sample in a study of response to subunit inactivated influenza vaccine. From the RT-PCR reads, TCRdb called clonotypes with MiXCR, one entry per CDR3 protein. The table has about 160,000 distinct CDR3 sequences, approximately 10% seen once; the top ten hold approximately 13%. The sample in question was non-naive T cells sorted from PBMCs, obtained roughly 47 days after vaccination. The receptors stem from a man in his fifties or sixties who received an inactivated influenza vaccine. Each CDR3 is given with its conserved first and last residue.

TRBV6-1,CASSETGQGHQPQHF
TRBV27,CASKRGSTDTQYF
TRBV7-2,CASSFGGLSPLHF
TRBV5-1,CASSGGQGFEQYF
TRBV28,CASTQEGWGGNQPQHF
TRBV4-3,CASSHARAGRDEQFF
TRBV5-6,CASSLSRSNEKLFF
TRBV6-2/TRBV6-3,CASSIQGPAEQYF
TRBV20-1,CSASRDLNTGELFF
TRBV4-3,CASSQDPQNQHIRPLF
TRBV29-1,CSVDLAGVTGELFF
TRBV7-2,CASRAGYNSPLHF
TRBV4-2,CAISPGQSRRVCQPQHF
TRBV5-6,CASSLYVRVRDTQYF
TRBV4-3,CASSPDRAAYGYTF
TRBV5-5,CASSLSWWWGNEQFF
TRBV4-3,CASSQDRGIPADTQYF
TRBV5-1,CASSQGSGANEKLFF
TRBV7-2,CASSLDGTSGHTQYF
TRBV24-1,CATSDRTYRSTDTQYF
TRBV6-2/TRBV6-3,CASSYGRGSGSSYNEQFF
TRBV3-1,CASSAGWGAGELFF
TRBV5-1,CASSQDRGRGTDTQYF
TRBV5-6,CASSTPGLARSEQYF
TRBV20-1,CSARPGTVLNYGYTF
TRBV28,CASSSPPSNEQYF
TRBV11-2,CASSLGGIGNQPQHF
TRBV4-1,CASSQHFTRNTEAFF
TRBV4-1,CASSQDSQGVGQETQYF
TRBV28,CASSLYPAGSSYEQYF
TRBV7-2,CASSFLSTGYNQPQHF
TRBV7-2,CASSLVSAGGQYF
TRBV7-8,CASSSEGRVNEQFF
TRBV28,CASSLPGTGRHNYGYTF
TRBV20-1,CSAPRDRVRRDTQYF
TRBV27,CASSLVGGSYNEQFF
TRBV6-1,CASSRRHRGQETQYF
TRBV10-3,CAIGKGGVDEQFF
TRBV27,CASSSYLDNEQFF
TRBV18,CASSPLPTTDTQYF
TRBV20-1,CSAPSQGLAKLFF
TRBV7-2,CASSLGGTASNQPQHF
TRBV3-1,CASSQTRRPSYEQYF
TRBV20-1,CSASPPGPGTQYF
TRBV29-1,CSVASSPNQPQHF
TRBV11-2,CASSPELAGVGELFF
TRBV7-6,CASSRTAGNRVNTGELFF
TRBV7-9,CASSLGGGIGKLFF
TRBV5-5,CASSPSSGRAGNEQFF
TRBV28,CASTQGQGTYGYTF
TRBV20-1,CSASRGFATYEQYF
TRBV20-1,CSASDQGASPLHF
TRBV7-9,CASSSQGQETQYF
TRBV10-3,CAISLDSPRRGELFF
TRBV5-1,CASSLKGQGASEQYF
TRBV2,CASSESGLAGGYNEQFF
TRBV11-3,CASSPTPSEQFF